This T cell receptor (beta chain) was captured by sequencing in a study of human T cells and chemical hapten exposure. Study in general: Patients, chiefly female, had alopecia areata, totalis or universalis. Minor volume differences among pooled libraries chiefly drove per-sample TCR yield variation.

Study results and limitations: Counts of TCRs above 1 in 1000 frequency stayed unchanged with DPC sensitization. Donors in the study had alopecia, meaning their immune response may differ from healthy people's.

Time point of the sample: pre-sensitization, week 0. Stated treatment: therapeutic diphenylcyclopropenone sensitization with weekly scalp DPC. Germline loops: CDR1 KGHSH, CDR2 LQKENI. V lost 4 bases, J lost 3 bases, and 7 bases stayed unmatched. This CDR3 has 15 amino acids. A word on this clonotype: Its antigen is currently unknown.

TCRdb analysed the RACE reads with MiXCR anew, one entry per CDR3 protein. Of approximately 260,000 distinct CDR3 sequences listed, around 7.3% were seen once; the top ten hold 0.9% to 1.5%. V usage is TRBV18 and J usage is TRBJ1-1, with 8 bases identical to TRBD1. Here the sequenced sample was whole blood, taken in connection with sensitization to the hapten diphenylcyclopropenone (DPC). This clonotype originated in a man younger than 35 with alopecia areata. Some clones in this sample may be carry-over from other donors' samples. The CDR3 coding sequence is TGTGCCAGCTCACGCGGACAGGGCGTTGACACTGAAGCTTTCTTT. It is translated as CASSRGQGVDTEAFF. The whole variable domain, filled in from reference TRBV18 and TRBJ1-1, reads NAGVMQNPRHLVRRRGQEARLRCSPMKGHSHVYWYRQLPEEGLKFMVYLQKENIIDESGMPKERFSAEFPKEGPSILRIQQVVRGDSAAYFCASSRGQGVDTEAFFGQGTRLTVV.